What follows is one T cell receptor beta chain and its context. Its antigen is currently unknown. This record belongs to a study of T cells in Graves' hyperthyroidism and ophthalmopathy. Regarding the study as a whole: Blood also contained most expanded thyroid clonotypes above 0.001.

There were TCR beta CDR3 regions amplified from RNA transcripts. HTBI primers were employed in a first-round RT-PCR of the TCR CDR3. Each CDR3 protein is one row after TCRdb ran MiXCR on the multiplex PCR reads. The table includes 500,000 or so distinct CDR3 sequences, about 16% detected once. The CDR3 is 12 amino acids. Trimming left V 2 bases short and J 9 bases short, with 11 bases between. Germline V gene sequence: CDR1 MGHRA, CDR2 YSYEKL. Diagnosing involved the use of clinical symptoms, serum thyroxine and TRAb, thyroid ultrasound and orbital computed tomography. V is TRBV4-1 and J is TRBJ2-7; TRBD2 might be the D (5 bases). This TCR was recovered from a woman younger than 45 with Graves' ophthalmopathy. The sample consisted of blood. In nucleotides, the CDR3 is TGCGCCAGCAGCCAATCGGGGATTGGGCAGTACTTC. Its protein is CASSQSGIGQYF.